The 11 T cell receptor beta chains presented below share a single source sample, sequenced in a study of cytomegalovirus exposure and HLA in healthy donors. It was with 60 Vbeta and 13 Jbeta primers that the PCR ran. Produced via immunoSEQ multiplex PCR; TCRdb's table is partial and in-frame only. Of some 190,000 clones in the sample, 76% were seen once. Sequenced material: PBMCs. All receptors derive from a man aged 18-30 years in good health and CMV-seronegative.

This clone showed up just once. This chain joins TRBV7-2 and TRBJ1-2, with D perhaps matching TRBD1 (6 bases). Trimming took 5 bases from V and 8 from J, leaving 15 bases between them. The CDR3 covers 13 residues. The germline CDR1 and CDR2 sequences are SGHTA and FQGNSA. Here the CDR3 DNA reads TGTGCCAGCAGCCGGGGCGGGGGCAGCGGCTACACCTTC. As protein: CASSRGGGSGYTF. Combining the CDR3 with reference TRBV7-2 and TRBJ1-2 gives the whole variable domain GAGVSQSPSNKVTEKGKDVELRCDPISGHTALYWYRQSLGQGLEFLIYFQGNSAPDKSGLPSDRFSAERTGGSVSTLTIQRTQQEDSAVYLCASSRGGGSGYTFGSGTRLTVV.

V is TRBV5-1 and J is TRBJ2-7; 8 nucleotides align to TRBD2. CDR3 size: 18 residues. Per the germline V gene, CDR1 is SGHRS and CDR2 is YFSETQ. Trimming at V came to 2 bases and at J to 1 base, leaving 14 bases not matched to a gene. For the CDR3, the DNA is TGCGCCAGCAGCTTCGGACTGAAAGCGGGAGAGGTATCCTACGAGCAGTACTTC. Residues: CASSFGLKAGEVSYEQYF.

V gene TRBV30 combines with J gene TRBJ1-1; the D gene is possibly TRBD1 (5 bases). V was trimmed by 0 bases and J by 8 bases, leaving 10 bases between them. Germline CDR1 is GTSNPN and CDR2 is SVGIG (reference sequence). The CDR3 contains 12 residues. CDR3 residues: CAWSVGPPEAFF. DNA of the CDR3: TGTGCCTGGAGTGTGGGGCCCCCGGAAGCTTTCTTT.

This clone was seen just once. As DNA, the CDR3 is TGCGCCAGCAGCCCCGACTTACCCCGCGGCGTCTACGAGCAGTACTTC. Encoded protein: CASSPDLPRGVYEQYF. This chain connects TRBV5-1 to TRBJ2-7; D unclear. The germline V gene encodes CDR1 SGHRS and CDR2 YFSETQ. CDR3 length: 16 residues. Trimming took 4 bases from V and 3 from J, leaving 20 bases between them.

This chain connects TRBV29-1 to TRBJ2-5, with 8 bases aligning to TRBD2. Unmatched junction bases numbered 20, after V lost 7 bases and J lost 4 bases. Germline V gene sequence: CDR1 SQVTM, CDR2 ANQGSEA. CDR3 size: 17 residues. CDR3 DNA sequence: TGCAGCGCCCTCAGGGCTAGCGGGCCCCCTGGGGGAGAGACCCAGTACTTC. It yields the protein CSALRASGPPGGETQYF. Full variable domain (outside the CDR3, taken from reference TRBV29-1 and TRBJ2-5): SAVISQKPSRDICQRGTSLTIQCQVDSQVTMMFWYRQQPGQSLTLIATANQGSEATYESGFVIDKFPISRPNLTFSTLTVSNMSPEDSSIYLCSALRASGPPGGETQYFGPGTRLLVL.

This sequence joins TRBV6-1 and TRBJ2-5, with D possibly TRBD1 on 5 matching bases. CDR3 length: 13 amino acids. CDR1 and CDR2 from the germline V gene are MNHNS and SASEGT. V gave up 6 bases and J gave up 0 bases, with 8 bases separating them. The CDR3 loop is CASSMTDQETQYF. The CDR3 DNA follows: TGTGCCAGCAGCATGACAGACCAAGAGACCCAGTACTTC.

CDR3 loop: CASSIDWQGVSDTQYF. CDR3 DNA: TGTGCCAGCAGCATAGACTGGCAGGGGGTCTCAGATACGCAGTATTTT. This sequence joins TRBV5-6 and TRBJ2-3; TRBD1 matches 7 bases. With V trimmed by 4 bases and J by 4 bases, 12 bases remained unmatched. CDR1 SGHDT and CDR2 YYEEEE come from the germline V gene. CDR3 length: 16 amino acids.

The chain uses TRBV14 and TRBJ1-2; the D is unclear. Germline V gene sequence: CDR1 SGHDN, CDR2 FVKESK. V was trimmed by 0 bases and J by 7 bases, leaving 12 bases between them. CDR3 length equals 14 residues. The CDR3 sequence: CASSQDGERSGYTF. The DNA for the CDR3 is TGTGCCAGCAGCCAAGATGGTGAACGGTCTGGCTACACCTTC.

The V call is TRBV5-4, the J call TRBJ2-7; TRBD1 matches 10 bases. This CDR3 is 15 amino acids long. The ends lost 4 bases at V and 2 bases at J; junction bases unmatched: 6. Per the germline V gene, CDR1 is SGHNT and CDR2 is YYREEE (reference sequence). The CDR3 DNA reads as TGTGCCAGCAGCCTGGGGACAGGGGTTGCCTACGAGCAGTACTTC. It encodes CASSLGTGVAYEQYF.

The CDR3 bases are TGTGCCAGCAGCCGGACCAGGGATCCGGGGCAGTACTTC. Protein: CASSRTRDPGQYF. The chain employs TRBV11-2 and TRBJ2-7; D is perhaps TRBD1 (5 bases). This CDR3 is built from 13 residues. The germline gives CDR1 SGHAT, CDR2 FQNNGV. Trimming shortened V by 5 bases and J by 9 bases, and 17 bases separated the two germline ends.

This clone was seen once. The chain carries TRBV2 and TRBJ2-2; D might be TRBD2 (7 bases). V lost 2 bases to trimming and J lost 3 bases, with 22 bases between them. This CDR3 has 19 amino acids. Germline CDR1 and CDR2: SNHLY and FYNNEI. Here the CDR3 reads CASSELGPRGGSHTGELFF. The CDR3 DNA reads TGTGCCAGCAGTGAATTGGGCCCGAGGGGGGGAAGTCACACCGGGGAGCTGTTTTTT.